This is a list of T cell receptor beta chains from one sample in a study of OX40 agonist ivuxolimab in advanced cancers. Profiling relied on immunoSEQ multiplex PCR, and the TCRdb table lists in-frame clones only, not all of them. In the table there are 77,000 or so clones, 90% to 95% of which are singletons. The specimen was CD4+ or CD8+ T cells sorted from blood, collected in a trial of the OX40 agonist ivuxolimab. These TCRs come from an adult with an advanced solid tumor such as melanoma, head and neck, liver or kidney cancer. The CDR3 runs from the conserved cysteine through the conserved F or W. Rows may omit the clone size; those that give it use once, few, many or a size class.

TRBJ1-1,TRBV5-1,-,CASTISAGKTEAFF
TRBJ1-2,TRBV7-9,-,CASSLGQFYGYTF
TRBJ1-5,TRBV7-2,few,CASSLAGQGNQPQHF
TRBJ2-2,TRBV6-1,once,CASSSGLFGELFF
TRBJ2-1,TRBV28,-,CASSLNIPRAEQFF
TRBJ2-5,TRBV19,once,CASSHPTQETQYF
TRBJ1-4,TRBV5-6,-,CASSLIGGKEEKLFF
TRBJ2-3,TRBV6-1,-,CASRIFTDTQYF
TRBJ2-5,TRBV28,-,CASRTFKETQYF
TRBJ2-7,TRBV27,-,CASSIGTGSSYEQYF
-,TRBV19,-,CASSREQGYEQYF
TRBJ2-3,TRBV5-4,-,CASSSGEVTDTQYF
TRBJ2-1,TRBV19,-,CASRDRGGSSYNEQFF
TRBJ2-2,TRBV6-5,-,CASTNLGAGELFF
TRBJ1-6,TRBV6-5,-,CASSRDSNSPLHF
TRBJ2-7,TRBV7-2,-,CASSPRLSSYEQYF
TRBJ2-2,TRBV7-8,-,CASSLRTGSNTGELFF
TRBJ2-2,TRBV11-3,-,CASSFTSGNTGELFF
TRBJ2-5,TRBV7-9,once,CASSLENTVQGTQYF
TRBJ2-7,TRBV6-5,-,CASSVDTRVYEQYF
TRBJ1-4,TRBV7-2,-,CASSSGRGLADEKLFF
TRBJ1-6,TRBV5-8,-,CASSLKVGAGSPLHF
TRBJ1-1,TRBV19,once,CASSVTGYTEAFF
TRBJ2-7,TRBV6-6,-,CASSPSGISYEQYF
TRBJ2-1,TRBV5-1,-,CASSTPSGGALEQFF
TRBJ1-6,TRBV19,-,CATGGSYNSPLHF
TRBJ1-4,TRBV28,-,CASTTGGAGNEKLFF
TRBJ1-2,TRBV19,-,CASSMRQTLNYGYTF
TRBJ2-5,TRBV7-6,-,CASSLAPAGGPTETQYF